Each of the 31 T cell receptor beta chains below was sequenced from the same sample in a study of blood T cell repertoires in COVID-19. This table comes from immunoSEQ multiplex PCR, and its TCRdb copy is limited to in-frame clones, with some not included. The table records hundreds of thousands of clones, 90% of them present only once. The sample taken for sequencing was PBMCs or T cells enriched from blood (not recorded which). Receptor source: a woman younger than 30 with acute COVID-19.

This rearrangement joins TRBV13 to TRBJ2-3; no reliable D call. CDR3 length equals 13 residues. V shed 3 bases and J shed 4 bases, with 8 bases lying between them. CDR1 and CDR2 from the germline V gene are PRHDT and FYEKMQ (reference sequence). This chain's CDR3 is CASSFFTSDTQYF. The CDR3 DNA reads TGTGCCAGCAGCTTCTTTACTTCAGATACGCAGTATTTT.

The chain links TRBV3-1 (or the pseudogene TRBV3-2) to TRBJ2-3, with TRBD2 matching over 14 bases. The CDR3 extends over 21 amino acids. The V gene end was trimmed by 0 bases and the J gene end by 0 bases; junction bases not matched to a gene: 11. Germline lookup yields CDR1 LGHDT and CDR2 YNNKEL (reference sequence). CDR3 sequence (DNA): TGTGCCAGCAGCCAAGAAAAGGGGACTAGCGGGGGTCTGCCTAGCACAGATACGCAGTATTTT. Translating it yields CASSQEKGTSGGLPSTDTQYF.

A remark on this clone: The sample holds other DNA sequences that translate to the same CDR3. This CDR3 reads CASSLTGYGYTF. DNA of the CDR3: TGTGCCAGCAGTTTAACCGGGTATGGCTACACCTTC. The V call is TRBV28, the J call TRBJ1-2, with D hard to call. The germline CDR1 and CDR2 sequences are MDHEN and SYDVKM. V shed 2 bases and J shed 5 bases, with 6 bases lying between them. The CDR3 extends over 12 amino acids.

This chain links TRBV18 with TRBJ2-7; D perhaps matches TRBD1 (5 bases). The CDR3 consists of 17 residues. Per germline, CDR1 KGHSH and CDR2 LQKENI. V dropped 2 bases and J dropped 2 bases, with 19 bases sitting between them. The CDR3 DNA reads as TGTGCCAGCTCACCAAACATTGCAGGGAATGAGGCCTACGAGCAGTACTTC. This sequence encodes CASSPNIAGNEAYEQYF. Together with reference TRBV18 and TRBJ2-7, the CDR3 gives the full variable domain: NAGVMQNPRHLVRRRGQEARLRCSPMKGHSHVYWYRQLPEEGLKFMVYLQKENIIDESGMPKERFSAEFPKEGPSILRIQQVVRGDSAAYFCASSPNIAGNEAYEQYFGPGTRLTVT.

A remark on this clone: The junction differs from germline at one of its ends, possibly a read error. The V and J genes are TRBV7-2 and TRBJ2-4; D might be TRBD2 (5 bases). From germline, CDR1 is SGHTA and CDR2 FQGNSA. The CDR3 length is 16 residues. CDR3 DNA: TGTGCCAGTAGCTTGGCGACCCACGGGGTAAAAAACATTCAGTACTTC. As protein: CASSLATHGVKNIQYF. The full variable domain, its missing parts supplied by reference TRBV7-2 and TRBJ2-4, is GAGVSQSPSNKVTEKGKDVELRCDPISGHTALYWYRQSLGQGLEFLIYFQGNSAPDKSGLPSDRFSAERTGGSVSTLTIQRTQQEDSAVYLCASSLATHGVKNIQYFGAGTRLSVL.

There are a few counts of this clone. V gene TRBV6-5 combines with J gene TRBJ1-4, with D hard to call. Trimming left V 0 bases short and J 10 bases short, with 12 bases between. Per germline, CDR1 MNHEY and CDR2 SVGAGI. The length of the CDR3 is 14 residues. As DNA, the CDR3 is TGTGCCAGCAGTTACTCCGGCGGGATCGGAAAACTGTTTTTT. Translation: CASSYSGGIGKLFF.

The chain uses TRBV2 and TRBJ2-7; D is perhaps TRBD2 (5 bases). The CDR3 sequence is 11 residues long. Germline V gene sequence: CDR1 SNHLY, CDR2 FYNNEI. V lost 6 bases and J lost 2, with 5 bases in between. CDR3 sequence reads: CASRGAYEQYF. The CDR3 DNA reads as TGTGCCAGCAGGGGAGCCTACGAGCAGTACTTC.

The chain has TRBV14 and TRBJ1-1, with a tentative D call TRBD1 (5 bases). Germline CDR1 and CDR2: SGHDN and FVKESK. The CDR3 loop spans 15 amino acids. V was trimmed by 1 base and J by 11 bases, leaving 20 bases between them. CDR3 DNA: TGTGCCAGCAGCCAAGTTCTAGGGAGGGGAGGTGCGGCTTTCTTT. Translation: CASSQVLGRGGAAFF.

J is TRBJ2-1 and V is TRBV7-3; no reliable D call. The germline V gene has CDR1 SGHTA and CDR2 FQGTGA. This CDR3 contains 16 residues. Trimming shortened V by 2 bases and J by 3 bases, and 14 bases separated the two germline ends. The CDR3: CASSLGPSGHYNEQFF. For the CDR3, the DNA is TGTGCCAGCAGCTTAGGCCCCTCTGGGCACTACAATGAGCAGTTCTTC.

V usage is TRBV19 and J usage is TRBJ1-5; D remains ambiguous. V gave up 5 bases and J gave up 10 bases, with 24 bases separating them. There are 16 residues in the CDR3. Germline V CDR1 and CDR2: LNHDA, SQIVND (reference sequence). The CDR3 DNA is TGTGCCAGTAGTCCATCTAGTTCCTTTGCGGGATTTCCCCAGCATTTT. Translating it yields CASSPSSSFAGFPQHF.

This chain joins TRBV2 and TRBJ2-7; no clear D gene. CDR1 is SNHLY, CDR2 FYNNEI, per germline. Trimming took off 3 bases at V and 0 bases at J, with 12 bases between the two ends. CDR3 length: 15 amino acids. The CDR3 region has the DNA TGTGCCAGCAGTGAGTCAGCGTACCTCTCCTACGAGCAGTACTTC. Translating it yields CASSESAYLSYEQYF.

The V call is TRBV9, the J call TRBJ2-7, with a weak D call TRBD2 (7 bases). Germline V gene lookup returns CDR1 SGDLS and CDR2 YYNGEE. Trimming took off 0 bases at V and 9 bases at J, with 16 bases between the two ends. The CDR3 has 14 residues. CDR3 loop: CASSVASGGGGQYF. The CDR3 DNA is TGTGCCAGCAGCGTAGCTTCGGGGGGCGGAGGGCAGTACTTC.

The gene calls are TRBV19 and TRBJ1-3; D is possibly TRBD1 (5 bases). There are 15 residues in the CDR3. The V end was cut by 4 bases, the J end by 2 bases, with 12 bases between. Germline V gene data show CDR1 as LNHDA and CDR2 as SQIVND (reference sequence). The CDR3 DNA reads TGTGCCAGTAGTACCCTGCAGGGCACTGGAAACACCATATATTTT. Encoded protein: CASSTLQGTGNTIYF.

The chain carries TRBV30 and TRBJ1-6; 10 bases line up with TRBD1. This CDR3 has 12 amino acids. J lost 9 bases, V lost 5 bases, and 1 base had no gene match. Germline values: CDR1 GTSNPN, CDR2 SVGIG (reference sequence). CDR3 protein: CAWGDRGSPLHF. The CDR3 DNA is TGTGCCTGGGGGGACAGGGGTTCACCCCTCCACTTT.

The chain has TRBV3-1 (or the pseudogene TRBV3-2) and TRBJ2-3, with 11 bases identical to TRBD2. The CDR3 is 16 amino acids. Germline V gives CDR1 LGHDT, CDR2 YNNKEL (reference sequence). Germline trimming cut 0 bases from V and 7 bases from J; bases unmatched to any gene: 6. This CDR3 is CASSQDTSGSWHTQYF. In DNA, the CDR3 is TGTGCCAGCAGCCAAGATACTAGCGGGAGTTGGCATACGCAGTATTTT.

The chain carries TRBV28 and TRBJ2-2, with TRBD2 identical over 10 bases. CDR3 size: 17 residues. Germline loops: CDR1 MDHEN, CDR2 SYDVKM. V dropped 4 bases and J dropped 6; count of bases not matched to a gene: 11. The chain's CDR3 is CASSSNPGLANPGELFF. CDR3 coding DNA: TGTGCCAGCAGTTCGAACCCGGGACTAGCGAATCCCGGGGAGCTGTTTTTT.

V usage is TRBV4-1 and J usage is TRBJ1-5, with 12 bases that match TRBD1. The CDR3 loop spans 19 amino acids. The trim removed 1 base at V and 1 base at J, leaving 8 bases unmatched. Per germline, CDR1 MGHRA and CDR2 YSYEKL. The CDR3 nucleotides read TGCGCCAGCAGCCAAGTCCGGGACAGGGGGCGCGTAAGCAATCAGCCCCAGCATTTT. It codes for CASSQVRDRGRVSNQPQHF.

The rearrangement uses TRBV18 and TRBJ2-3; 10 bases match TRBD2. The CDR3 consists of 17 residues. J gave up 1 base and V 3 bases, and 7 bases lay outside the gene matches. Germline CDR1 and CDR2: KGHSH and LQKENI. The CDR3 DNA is TGTGCCAGCTCACCGCAGCGGGAGGGATCTGGCACAGATACGCAGTATTTT. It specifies CASSPQREGSGTDTQYF.

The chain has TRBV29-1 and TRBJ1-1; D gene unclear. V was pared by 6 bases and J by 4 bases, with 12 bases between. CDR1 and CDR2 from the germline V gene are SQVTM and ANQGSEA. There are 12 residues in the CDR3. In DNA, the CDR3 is TGCAGCGTCAGCGGGCAAGGCACTGAAGCTTTCTTT. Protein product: CSVSGQGTEAFF.

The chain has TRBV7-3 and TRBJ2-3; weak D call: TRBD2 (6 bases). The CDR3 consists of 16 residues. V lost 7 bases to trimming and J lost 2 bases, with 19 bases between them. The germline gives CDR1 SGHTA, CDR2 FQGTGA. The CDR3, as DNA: TGTGCCAGCACCTCCCGAGGTAGCGGCTTCACAGATACGCAGTATTTT. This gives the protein CASTSRGSGFTDTQYF.

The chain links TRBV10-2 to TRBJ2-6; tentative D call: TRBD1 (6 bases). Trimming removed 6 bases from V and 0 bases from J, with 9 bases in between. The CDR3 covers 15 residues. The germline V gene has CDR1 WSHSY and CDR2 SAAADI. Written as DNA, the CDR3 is TGCGCCAGCAGGGGGGCCGGCTCTGGGGCCAACGTCCTGACTTTC. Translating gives CASRGAGSGANVLTF.

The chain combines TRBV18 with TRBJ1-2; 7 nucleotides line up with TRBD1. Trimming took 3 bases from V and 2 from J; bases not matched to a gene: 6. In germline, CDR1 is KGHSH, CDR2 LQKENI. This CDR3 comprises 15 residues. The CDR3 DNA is TGTGCCAGCTCACCGGGGGACAGACCGAACTATGGCTACACCTTC. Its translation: CASSPGDRPNYGYTF.

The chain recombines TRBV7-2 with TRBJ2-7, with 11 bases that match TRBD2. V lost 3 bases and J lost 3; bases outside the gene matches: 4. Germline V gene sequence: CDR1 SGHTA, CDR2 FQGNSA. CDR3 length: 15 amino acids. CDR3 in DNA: TGTGCCAGCAGCTTGATGGGACTAGCGGACTACGAGCAGTACTTC. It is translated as CASSLMGLADYEQYF.

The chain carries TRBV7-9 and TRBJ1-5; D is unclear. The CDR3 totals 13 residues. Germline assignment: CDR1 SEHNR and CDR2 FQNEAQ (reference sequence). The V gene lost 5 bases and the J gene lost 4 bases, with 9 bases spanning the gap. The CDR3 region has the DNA TGTGCCAGCAGCCGGGGAGGGAATCAGCCCCAGCATTTT. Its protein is CASSRGGNQPQHF. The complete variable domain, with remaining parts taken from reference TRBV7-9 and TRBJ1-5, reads DTGVSQNPRHKITKRGQNVTFRCDPISEHNRLYWYRQTLGQGPEFLTYFQNEAQLEKSRLLSDRFSAERPKGSFSTLEIQRTEQGDSAMYLCASSRGGNQPQHFGDGTRLSIL.

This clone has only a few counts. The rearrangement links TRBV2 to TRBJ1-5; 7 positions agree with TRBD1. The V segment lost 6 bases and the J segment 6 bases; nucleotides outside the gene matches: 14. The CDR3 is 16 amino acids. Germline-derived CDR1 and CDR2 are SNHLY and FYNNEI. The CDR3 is CASRMTAGQFGQPQHF. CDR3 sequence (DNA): TGTGCCAGCAGGATGACCGCGGGACAGTTTGGTCAGCCCCAGCATTTT. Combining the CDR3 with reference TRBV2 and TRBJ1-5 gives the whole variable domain EPEVTQTPSHQVTQMGQEVILRCVPISNHLYFYWYRQILGQKVEFLVSFYNNEISEKSEIFDDQFSVERPDGSNFTLKIRSTKLEDSAMYFCASRMTAGQFGQPQHFGDGTRLSIL.

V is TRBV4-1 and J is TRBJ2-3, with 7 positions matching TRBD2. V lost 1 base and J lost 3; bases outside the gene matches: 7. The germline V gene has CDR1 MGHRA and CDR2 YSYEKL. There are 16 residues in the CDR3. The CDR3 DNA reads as TGCGCCAGCAGCCAAGGGGGAGCGGGACCGACAGATACGCAGTATTTT. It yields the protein CASSQGGAGPTDTQYF.

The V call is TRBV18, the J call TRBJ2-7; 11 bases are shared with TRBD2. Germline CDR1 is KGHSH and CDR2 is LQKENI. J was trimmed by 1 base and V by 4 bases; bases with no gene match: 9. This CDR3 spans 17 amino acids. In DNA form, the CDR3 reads TGTGCCAGCTCACGCGGGGGACTAGCGGATTCTTCCTACGAGCAGTACTTC. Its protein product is CASSRGGLADSSYEQYF.

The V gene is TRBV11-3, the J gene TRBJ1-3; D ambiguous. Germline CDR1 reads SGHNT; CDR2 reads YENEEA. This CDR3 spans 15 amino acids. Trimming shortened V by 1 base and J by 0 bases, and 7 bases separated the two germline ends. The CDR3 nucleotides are TGTGCCAGCAGCTTAGCGCGTGGCTCTGGAAACACCATATATTTT. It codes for CASSLARGSGNTIYF. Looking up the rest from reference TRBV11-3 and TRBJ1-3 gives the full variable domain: EAGVVQSPRYKIIEKKQPVAFWCNPISGHNTLYWYLQNLGQGPELLIRYENEEAVDDSQLPKDRFSAERLKGVDSTLKIQPAELGDSAVYLCASSLARGSGNTIYFGEGSWLTVV.

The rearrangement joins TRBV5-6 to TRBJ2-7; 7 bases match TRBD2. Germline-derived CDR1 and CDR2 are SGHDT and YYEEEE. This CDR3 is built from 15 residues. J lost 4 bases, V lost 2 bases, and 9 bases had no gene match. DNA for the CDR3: TGTGCCAGCAGCTTTGGTGGGGGGGTTCGGTACGAGCAGTACTTC. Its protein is CASSFGGGVRYEQYF.

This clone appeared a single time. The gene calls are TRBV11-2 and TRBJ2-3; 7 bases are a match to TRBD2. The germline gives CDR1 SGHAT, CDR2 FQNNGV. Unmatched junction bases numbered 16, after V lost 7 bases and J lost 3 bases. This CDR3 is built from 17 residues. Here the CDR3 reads CASTLLGGTMSTDTQYF. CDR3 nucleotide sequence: TGTGCCAGCACGTTGCTGGGTGGGACTATGTCGACAGATACGCAGTATTTT. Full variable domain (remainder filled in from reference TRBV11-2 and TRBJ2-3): EAGVAQSPRYKIIEKRQSVAFWCNPISGHATLYWYQQILGQGPKLLIQFQNNGVVDDSQLPKDRFSAERLKGVDSTLKIQPAKLEDSAVYLCASTLLGGTMSTDTQYFGPGTRLTVL.

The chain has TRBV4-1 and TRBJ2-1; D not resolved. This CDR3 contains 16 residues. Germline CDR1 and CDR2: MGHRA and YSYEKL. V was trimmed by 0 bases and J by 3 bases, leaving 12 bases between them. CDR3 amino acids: CASSQDGRLLYNEQFF. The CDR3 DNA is TGCGCCAGCAGCCAAGATGGAAGACTTCTCTACAATGAGCAGTTCTTC.